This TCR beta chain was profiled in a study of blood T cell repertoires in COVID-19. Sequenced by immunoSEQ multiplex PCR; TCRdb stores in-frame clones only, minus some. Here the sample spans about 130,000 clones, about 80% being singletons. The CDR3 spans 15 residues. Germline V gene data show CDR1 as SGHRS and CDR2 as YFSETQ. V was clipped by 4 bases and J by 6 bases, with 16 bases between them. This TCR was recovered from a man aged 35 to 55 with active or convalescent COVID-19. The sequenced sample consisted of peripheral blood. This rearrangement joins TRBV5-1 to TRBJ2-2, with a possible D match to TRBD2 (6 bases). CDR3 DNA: TGCGCCAGCAGCCCCCCGGGGGTAGGTCCCGGGGAGCTGTTTTTT. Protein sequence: CASSPPGVGPGELFF.